These T cell receptor beta chains were read from a single sample in a study of cytomegalovirus exposure and HLA in healthy donors. Produced via immunoSEQ multiplex PCR; TCRdb's table is partial and in-frame only. The sample lists approximately 130,000 clones, around 81% occurring once. Sequencing was performed on PBMCs. These receptors originate from a woman aged 45 to 65 in good health and CMV-seronegative. The CDR3 runs from the conserved cysteine through the conserved F or W. The D gene is left open where the match is weak. The size field is filled for only some rows; it gives once, few, many or a size class.

J gene	CDR3 length	clone size	D gene	V gene	CDR3 protein	CDR3 DNA
TRBJ1-1	10	NA	NA	TRBV20-1	CSASQTEAFF	TGCAGTGCCTCCCAGACTGAAGCTTTCTTT
TRBJ2-2	13	NA	TRBD1	TRBV29-1	CSVEAGGAGELFF	TGCAGCGTTGAGGCAGGGGGCGCCGGGGAGCTGTTTTTT
TRBJ2-1	17	NA	TRBD1	TRBV19	CASSIDHQGAPYNEQFF	TGTGCCAGTAGTATAGATCATCAGGGGGCCCCCTACAATGAGCAGTTCTTC
TRBJ2-5	15	NA	TRBD1	TRBV4-3	CASSQEGRGSETQYF	TGCGCCAGCAGCCAAGAGGGCAGGGGGTCCGAGACCCAGTACTTC
TRBJ1-2	16	NA	NA	TRBV28	CASSTPSGQSRYGYTF	TGTGCCAGCAGTACACCTTCCGGACAGTCGCGCTATGGCTACACCTTC
TRBJ1-1	14	NA	TRBD1	TRBV29-1	CSVGGTGWNTEAFF	TGCAGCGTTGGAGGGACAGGGTGGAACACTGAAGCTTTCTTT
TRBJ1-1	12	NA	TRBD1	TRBV19	CASSIWTGEAFF	TGTGCCAGTAGTATTTGGACAGGGGAAGCTTTCTTT
TRBJ2-1	15	NA	TRBD2	TRBV10-3	CAISGGLGGYNEQFF	TGTGCCATCAGTGGGGGACTAGGAGGATACAATGAGCAGTTCTTC
TRBJ1-2	16	NA	NA	TRBV30	CAWSKDSSLSNYGYTF	TGTGCCTGGAGTAAGGACAGTTCTCTCTCTAACTATGGCTACACCTTC
TRBJ1-4	15	few	NA	TRBV30	CAWNVDLTTNEKLFF	TGTGCCTGGAATGTAGATCTAACAACTAATGAAAAACTGTTTTTT
TRBJ2-5	13	NA	NA	TRBV7-2	CASKSQGGETQYF	TGTGCCAGCAAATCCCAGGGAGGAGAGACCCAGTACTTC
TRBJ1-1	16	NA	NA	TRBV21-1	CASSKCSKGLDTEAFF	TGTGCCAGCAGCAAATGCTCCAAGGGGTTGGACACTGAAGCTTTCTTT
TRBJ2-3	15	NA	TRBD2	TRBV7-8	CASSDSGTRTDTQYF	TGTGCCAGCAGCGATAGCGGGACCCGCACAGATACGCAGTATTTT
TRBJ2-2	15	NA	TRBD2	TRBV7-2	CASSFGGGYAGELFF	TGTGCCAGCAGCTTTGGGGGGGGTTACGCCGGGGAGCTGTTTTTT
TRBJ2-5	13	NA	NA	TRBV29-1	CSVEDFQKETQYF	TGCAGCGTTGAAGATTTCCAGAAAGAGACCCAGTACTTC
TRBJ1-5	13	NA	NA	TRBV27	CASSLRRNQPQHF	TGTGCCAGCAGCCTCAGGAGGAATCAGCCCCAGCATTTT
TRBJ2-3	15	NA	TRBD2	TRBV30	CAWSGLSGRPDTQYF	TGTGCCTGGAGTGGACTTAGCGGGAGACCAGATACGCAGTATTTT
TRBJ2-3	15	NA	TRBD2	TRBV9	CASSTLAGEANTQYF	TGTGCCAGCAGCACCCTAGCGGGAGAGGCGAATACGCAGTATTTT
TRBJ2-2	15	few	NA	TRBV7-3	CASSPAGAVTGELFF	TGTGCCAGCAGCCCGGCGGGGGCGGTCACCGGGGAGCTGTTTTTT
TRBJ2-5	14	NA	NA	TRBV5-6	CASSLGQLQETQYF	TGTGCCAGCAGCCTAGGACAGTTACAAGAGACCCAGTACTTC
TRBJ2-1	15	NA	TRBD2	TRBV7-9	CASSYPQAGEHEQFF	TGTGCCAGCAGCTACCCCCAGGCGGGAGAGCATGAGCAGTTCTTC
TRBJ1-5	15	NA	NA	TRBV2	CASSEGRASNQPQHF	TGTGCCAGCAGTGAAGGCAGGGCTAGCAATCAGCCCCAGCATTTT
TRBJ1-5	15	NA	NA	TRBV6-1	CASGGQSPINQPQNF	TGTGCCAGCGGCGGACAGAGCCCCATCAATCAGCCCCAGAATTTT
TRBJ1-1	13	few	NA	TRBV6-5	CASRLSGLPGAFF	TGTGCCAGCAGGTTGTCAGGGTTGCCAGGAGCTTTCTTT
TRBJ2-5	15	NA	NA	TRBV13	CASSLSGQGQETQYF	TGTGCCAGCAGCTTAAGCGGGCAGGGACAAGAGACCCAGTACTTC
TRBJ1-2	15	NA	TRBD1	TRBV19	CASSPAGTGDYGYTF	TGTGCCAGTAGTCCAGCCGGGACAGGAGACTATGGCTACACCTTC
TRBJ1-5	13	NA	TRBD1	TRBV30	CAWSVTGEKPQHF	TGTGCCTGGAGTGTAACAGGGGAGAAGCCCCAGCATTTT
TRBJ2-1	14	few	NA	TRBV5-4	CASSFKGPGDEQFF	TGTGCCAGCAGCTTTAAGGGCCCCGGGGATGAGCAGTTCTTC
TRBJ1-1	14	few	TRBD1	TRBV5-1	CASSPGTGLTEAFF	TGCGCCAGCAGCCCCGGGACAGGCCTCACTGAAGCTTTCTTT
TRBJ2-1	15	NA	TRBD1	TRBV27	CASSVDRAPYNEQFF	TGTGCCAGCAGCGTAGACAGGGCACCTTACAATGAGCAGTTCTTC
TRBJ2-7	15	once	TRBD2	TRBV9	CASSASGTSSYEQYF	TGTGCCAGCAGCGCCTCCGGGACTAGCAGTTACGAGCAGTACTTC